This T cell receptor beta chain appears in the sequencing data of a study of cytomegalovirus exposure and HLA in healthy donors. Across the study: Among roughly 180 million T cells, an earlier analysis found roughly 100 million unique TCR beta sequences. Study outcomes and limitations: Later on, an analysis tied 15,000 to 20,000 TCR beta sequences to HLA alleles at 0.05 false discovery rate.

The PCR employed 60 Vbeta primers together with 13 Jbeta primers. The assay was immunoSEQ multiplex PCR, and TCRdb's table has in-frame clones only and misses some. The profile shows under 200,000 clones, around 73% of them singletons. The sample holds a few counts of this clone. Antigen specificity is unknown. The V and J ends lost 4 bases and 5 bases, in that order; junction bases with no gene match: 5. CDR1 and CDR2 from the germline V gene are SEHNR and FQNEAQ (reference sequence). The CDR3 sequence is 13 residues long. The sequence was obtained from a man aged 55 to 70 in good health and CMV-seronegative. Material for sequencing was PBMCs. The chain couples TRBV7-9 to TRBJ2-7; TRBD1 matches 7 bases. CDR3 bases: TGTGCCAGCAGCTCCGGGACAGTAGACGAGCAGTACTTC. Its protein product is CASSSGTVDEQYF.